This T cell receptor (beta chain) was captured by sequencing in a study of T-cell reconstitution after alpha-beta-depleted transplantation in children. Study findings and constraints: T-cell numbers and diversity one year post-transplant derived largely from freshly generated T cells. Expanded graft clones numbering several hundred reportedly gave rise to alpha-beta T cells about two months after transplant.

Unique molecular identifiers were built into the TCRbeta library. One entry per CDR3 protein, called by TCRdb with MiXCR from the PCR reads. The sample holds some 200,000 distinct CDR3 sequences, just under 6.5% seen once. This clonotype was recorded many times. Its antigen is still unknown. The CDR3 is 18 residues long. Germline-derived CDR1 and CDR2 are SGHAT and FQNNGV. The V segment lost 1 base and the J segment 5 bases; nucleotides outside the gene matches: 13. The chain recombines TRBV11-2 with TRBJ2-2; 7 nucleotides match TRBD1. The source was PBMCs, collected before TCRalphabeta/CD19-depleted stem cell transplant. The sequence came from a girl under three years old with combined immunodeficiency, due to receive a stem cell transplant. DNA for the CDR3: TGTGCCAGCAGCTTAGTTCCGGGACAGATGACCTTAACCGGGGAGCTGTTTTTT. Translation gives CASSLVPGQMTLTGELFF. Complete variable domain (other parts from reference TRBV11-2 and TRBJ2-2): EAGVAQSPRYKIIEKRQSVAFWCNPISGHATLYWYQQILGQGPKLLIQFQNNGVVDDSQLPKDRFSAERLKGVDSTLKIQPAKLEDSAVYLCASSLVPGQMTLTGELFFGEGSRLTVL.